Sequencing of this T cell receptor (beta chain) was carried out in a study of siplizumab effects on memory and regulatory T cells. Profiled with immunoSEQ multiplex PCR; TCRdb holds only in-frame clones, not every one. This table has about 100,000 clones, 80% to 95% appearing once. CDR1 is SGHRS and CDR2 is YFSETQ in the germline V gene. The germline V and J ends were trimmed by 4 bases and 1 base, with 5 bases remaining between them. The CDR3 is 13 residues long. The clonotype comes from a human donor in good health. The specimen was CD4+ T cells sorted from blood. The chain links TRBV5-1 to TRBJ2-2; D call uncertain. This CDR3 is CASSTLNTGELFF. CDR3 nucleotide sequence: TGCGCCAGCAGCACCTTGAACACCGGGGAGCTGTTTTTT.